Listed below are T cell receptor beta chains from one sample, sequenced in a study of cytomegalovirus exposure and HLA in healthy donors. Profiled with immunoSEQ multiplex PCR; TCRdb holds only in-frame clones, not every one. The profile shows about 94,000 clones, over 50% of them singletons. Sequencing used PBMCs. All receptors derive from a man younger than 45 in good health and CMV-seronegative. CDR3s leave out the opening cysteine and the closing phenylalanine or tryptophan. Fields, in order: V gene, J gene, CDR3 protein.

TRBV11-3	TRBJ2-1	ASSRWTGEQF
TRBV19	TRBJ2-1	ASSTMSSYNEQF
TRBV5-4	TRBJ1-6	ASSLLDSPLH
TRBV6-5	TRBJ2-7	ASRFFGEYEQY
TRBV11-2	TRBJ2-7	ASSSGGNEQY
TRBV5-1	TRBJ2-3	ASSLAAKFTDTQY
TRBV27	TRBJ1-1	ASSLSRGNTEAF
TRBV28	TRBJ2-7	ASSSDRAEQY
TRBV6-6	TRBJ2-7	ASSYNRDYEQY
TRBV23-1	TRBJ1-5	ASSQWGGGLPSPPQH
TRBV4-1	TRBJ2-2	ASSQETGRTGELF
TRBV15	TRBJ2-7	ATSRGQISYEQY